This TCR beta chain emerged from a study of blood T cell repertoires in COVID-19. Profiling relied on immunoSEQ multiplex PCR, and the TCRdb table lists in-frame clones only, not all of them. The sample contains approximately 150,000 clones, 80% to 90% of which appear only once. With V trimmed by 8 bases and J by 6 bases, 8 bases remained unmatched. This CDR3 comprises 14 residues. The V gene's germline CDR1 is SGHAT and CDR2 FQNNGV. The clonotype was recovered from a woman between 45 and 60 years old with acute or convalescent COVID-19. The chain uses TRBV11-2 and TRBJ2-1; TRBD2 matches 9 bases. The sequenced material came from peripheral blood. The chain's CDR3 is CASQPAGGINEQFF. The CDR3 coding sequence is TGTGCCAGCCAGCCCGCGGGGGGGATCAATGAGCAGTTCTTC.